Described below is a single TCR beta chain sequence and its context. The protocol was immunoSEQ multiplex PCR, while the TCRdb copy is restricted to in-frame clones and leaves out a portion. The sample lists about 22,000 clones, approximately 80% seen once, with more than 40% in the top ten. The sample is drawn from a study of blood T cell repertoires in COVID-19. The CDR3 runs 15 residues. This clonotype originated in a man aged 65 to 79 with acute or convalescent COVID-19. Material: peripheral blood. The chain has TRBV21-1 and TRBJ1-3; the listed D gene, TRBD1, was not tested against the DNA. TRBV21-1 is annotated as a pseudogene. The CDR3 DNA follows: TGTGCCAGCAGCAGTGCAGGCAGGGTCGGAAACACCATATATTTT. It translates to CASSSAGRVGNTIYF.